A single sample gave rise to the 15 T cell receptor beta chains below, sequenced in a study of radiation and T cells in renal cell carcinoma. Libraries were prepared by immunoSEQ multiplex PCR; TCRdb keeps only in-frame clonotypes and omits some of them. The sample has fewer than 200,000 clones, around 90% seen once. Time point: blood 4 weeks post-SBRT, at nephrectomy. The treatment was: 15 Gy SBRT to primary tumor, nephrectomy 4 weeks later. The material was blood, obtained from a patient whose treatment included radiotherapy and nephrectomy. The receptors here all came from a woman in her forties or fifties with renal cell carcinoma.

J is TRBJ2-1 and V is TRBV6-5, with TRBD1 as a possible D gene (6 bases). CDR1 MNHEY and CDR2 SVGAGI come from the germline V gene. CDR3 length: 15 amino acids. V was cut by 0 bases and J by 6 bases, with 12 bases left in between. CDR3 residues: CASSYSAVGGNEQFF. CDR3 sequence (DNA): TGTGCCAGCAGTTACTCGGCGGTAGGGGGCAATGAGCAGTTCTTC.

V gene TRBV18 combines with J gene TRBJ1-1; D uncertain. The V gene lost 6 bases and the J gene lost 8 bases, with 13 bases spanning the gap. Looked up from germline, CDR1 is KGHSH and CDR2 is LQKENI. The length of the CDR3 is 12 residues. CDR3 bases: TGTGCCAGCTCCCCTAGACCCCCAGAAGCTTTCTTT. Its protein product is CASSPRPPEAFF.

This chain uses TRBV27 with TRBJ1-6; TRBD1 might be the D (5 bases). The germline CDR1 and CDR2 sequences are MNHEY and SMNVEV (reference sequence). V lost 3 bases and J lost 7, with 13 bases in between. The CDR3 extends over 15 amino acids. CDR3: CASSLQGGVNSPLHF. Here the CDR3 DNA reads TGTGCCAGCAGTTTGCAGGGCGGAGTGAATTCACCCCTCCACTTT.

The CDR3, as DNA: TGCGCCAGCAGCTCTGGACAGGGACTCACAGATACGCAGTATTTT. Its translation: CASSSGQGLTDTQYF. The chain is built from TRBV5-1 and TRBJ2-3, with 8 bases identical to TRBD1. Unmatched junction bases numbered 5, after V lost 3 bases and J lost 2 bases. Germline V gene data show CDR1 as SGHRS and CDR2 as YFSETQ. The CDR3 length is 15 residues.

CDR3 protein: CASSTPPAYEQFF. The CDR3 DNA sequence: TGTGCCAGTAGTACCCCTCCCGCCTATGAGCAGTTCTTC. The chain carries TRBV19 and TRBJ2-1, with D hard to call. V lost 4 bases, J lost 8 bases, and 12 bases lay in between. There are 13 residues in the CDR3. The germline CDR1 and CDR2 sequences are LNHDA and SQIVND (reference sequence).

The V and J genes are TRBV19 and TRBJ1-2; TRBD1 might be the D (5 bases). The CDR3 totals 13 residues. With 7 bases removed from V and 11 bases from J, the gap between germline ends came to 20 bases. CDR1 and CDR2 (germline): LNHDA, SQIVND (reference sequence). CDR3 amino acids: CASMRTQAGYYTF. As DNA, the CDR3 is TGTGCCAGTATGCGGACACAAGCGGGTTATTACACCTTC.

J is TRBJ1-4 and V is TRBV7-2; no clear D. The V gene lost 2 bases and the J gene lost 7 bases, with 11 bases spanning the gap. This CDR3 has 14 amino acids. Germline loops: CDR1 SGHTA, CDR2 FQGNSA. CDR3 bases: TGTGCCAGCAGCTTATTTGGGAGGTCTGAAAAACTGTTTTTT. Translation gives CASSLFGRSEKLFF.

The chain uses TRBV4-3 and TRBJ2-5; 7 positions agree with TRBD1. The germline V gene has CDR1 LGHNA and CDR2 YSLEER. CDR3 length equals 16 residues. After removal of 4 bases from V and 1 base from J, the junction contained 9 bases not matched to a gene. The CDR3 DNA sequence: TGCGCCAGCAGCCGAAATGGACAGGCTCTCCAAGAGACCCAGTACTTC. Translation gives CASSRNGQALQETQYF.

The V call is TRBV10-3, the J call TRBJ2-1; TRBD2 is a possible D gene (6 bases). The CDR3 is made up of 14 amino acids. Between the trimmed V and J ends, which lost 7 bases and 6 bases, there was a span of 16 bases. CDR1 is ENHRY and CDR2 is SYGVKD in the germline V gene. The CDR3, as DNA: TGTGCCATCAACCCAACGGGAGTAGGCAATGAGCAGTTCTTC. Translated: CAINPTGVGNEQFF.

The J gene is TRBJ1-6, the V gene TRBV5-4; perhaps TRBD1 as D (6 bases). Trimming stripped 4 bases from V and 3 bases from J, with 17 bases between. The CDR3 extends over 17 amino acids. Per germline, CDR1 SGHNT and CDR2 YYREEE (reference sequence). The CDR3 DNA reads TGTGCCAGCAGCCCCGGAGGACAGTCTCTCTATAATTCACCCCTCCACTTT. It translates to CASSPGGQSLYNSPLHF. The full variable domain, in which reference TRBV5-4 and TRBJ1-6 provide the parts outside the CDR3, is ETGVTQSPTHLIKTRGQQVTLRCSSQSGHNTVSWYQQALGQGPQFIFQYYREEENGRGNFPPRFSGLQFPNYSSELNVNALELDDSALYLCASSPGGQSLYNSPLHFGNGTRLTVT.

J is TRBJ2-2 and V is TRBV5-6; possible D gene TRBD2, 5 bases. The germline V gene has CDR1 SGHDT and CDR2 YYEEEE. V was cut by 0 bases and J by 6 bases, with 15 bases left in between. The CDR3 loop spans 16 amino acids. CDR3 sequence (DNA): TGTGCCAGCAGCTTGGCCCCGGGAAGGAGTCCCGGGGAGCTGTTTTTT. Translation gives CASSLAPGRSPGELFF. Supplemented by reference TRBV5-6 and TRBJ2-2, the full variable domain reads DAGVTQSPTHLIKTRGQQVTLRCSPKSGHDTVSWYQQALGQGPQFIFQYYEEEERQRGNFPDRFSGHQFPNYSSELNVNALLLGDSALYLCASSLAPGRSPGELFFGEGSRLTVL.

The chain carries TRBV6-1 and TRBJ2-7; perhaps D is TRBD1 or TRBD2 (5 bases each). The CDR3 is 14 residues long. Trimming took 6 bases from V and 2 from J, leaving 14 bases between them. CDR1 and CDR2 from the germline V gene are MNHNS and SASEGT. The CDR3 region is CASRWDGSTYEQYF. CDR3 coding DNA: TGTGCCAGCAGGTGGGACGGATCAACCTACGAGCAGTACTTC.

V is TRBV15 and J is TRBJ2-5, with D perhaps TRBD2 (5 bases). The CDR3 length is 13 residues. Germline V gene sequence: CDR1 LNHNV, CDR2 YYDKDF (reference sequence). V was clipped by 5 bases and J by 5 bases, with 12 bases between them. As DNA, the CDR3 is TGTGCCACCAGCTTAGAGGGTTTGGAGACCCAGTACTTC. The encoded protein is CATSLEGLETQYF.

This rearrangement joins TRBV5-1 to TRBJ2-1, with 12 positions matching TRBD1. CDR1 is SGHRS and CDR2 is YFSETQ in the germline V gene. The CDR3 sequence is 16 residues long. The V segment lost 4 bases and the J segment 5 bases; nucleotides outside the gene matches: 7. The CDR3 protein is CASSGIGTGGHNEQFF. The CDR3, as DNA: TGCGCCAGCAGCGGTATTGGGACAGGGGGCCACAATGAGCAGTTCTTC.

This clone was picked up one time. V and J are TRBV14 and TRBJ1-4; 7 positions agree with TRBD1. The CDR3 length is 17 residues. Germline CDR1 SGHDN, CDR2 FVKESK. J lost 6 bases, V lost 5 bases, and 15 bases had no gene match. The CDR3 DNA follows: TGTGCCAGCAGCGGCCCCAGTGGGGCAGGGGGGTATGAAAAACTGTTTTTT. Residues: CASSGPSGAGGYEKLFF.